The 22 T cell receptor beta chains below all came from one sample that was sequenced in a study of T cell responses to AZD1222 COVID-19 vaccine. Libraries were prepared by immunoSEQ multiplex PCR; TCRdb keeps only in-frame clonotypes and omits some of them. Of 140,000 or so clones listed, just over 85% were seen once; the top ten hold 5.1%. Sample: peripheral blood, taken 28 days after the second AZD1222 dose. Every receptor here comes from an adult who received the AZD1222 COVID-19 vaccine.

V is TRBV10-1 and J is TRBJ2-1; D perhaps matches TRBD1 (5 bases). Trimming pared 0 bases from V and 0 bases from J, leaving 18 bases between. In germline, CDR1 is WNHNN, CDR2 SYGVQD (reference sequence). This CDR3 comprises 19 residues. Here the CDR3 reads CASSESGRGRHNSYNEQFF. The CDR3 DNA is TGCGCCAGCAGTGAGTCCGGAAGGGGTCGTCACAACTCCTACAATGAGCAGTTCTTC.

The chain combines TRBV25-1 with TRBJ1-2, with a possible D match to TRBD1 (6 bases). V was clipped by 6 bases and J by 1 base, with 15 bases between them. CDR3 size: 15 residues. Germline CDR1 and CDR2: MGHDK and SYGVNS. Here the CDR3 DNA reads TGTGCCAGCAGCGTCCGGGACACCGATAACTATGGCTACACCTTC. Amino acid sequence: CASSVRDTDNYGYTF.

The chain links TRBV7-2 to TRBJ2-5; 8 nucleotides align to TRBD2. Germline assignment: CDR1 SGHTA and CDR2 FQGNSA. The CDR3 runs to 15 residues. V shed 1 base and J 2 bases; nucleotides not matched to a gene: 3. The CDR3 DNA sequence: TGTGCCAGCAGCTTAGGGATAGCGGGGCAAGAGACCCAGTACTTC. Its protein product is CASSLGIAGQETQYF.

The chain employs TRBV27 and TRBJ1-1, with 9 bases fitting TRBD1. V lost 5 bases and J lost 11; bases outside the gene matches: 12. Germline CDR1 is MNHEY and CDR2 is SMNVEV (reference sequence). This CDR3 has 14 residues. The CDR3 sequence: CASSPGTGHSMAFF. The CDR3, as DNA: TGTGCCAGCAGTCCCGGGACAGGGCACTCAATGGCTTTCTTT.

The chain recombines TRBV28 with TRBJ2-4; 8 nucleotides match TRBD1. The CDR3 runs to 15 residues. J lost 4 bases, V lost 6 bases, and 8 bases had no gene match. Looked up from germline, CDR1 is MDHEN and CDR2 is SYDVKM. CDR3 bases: TGTGCCAGCAGCCCATTTACAGGGGGAAAAAACATTCAGTACTTC. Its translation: CASSPFTGGKNIQYF.

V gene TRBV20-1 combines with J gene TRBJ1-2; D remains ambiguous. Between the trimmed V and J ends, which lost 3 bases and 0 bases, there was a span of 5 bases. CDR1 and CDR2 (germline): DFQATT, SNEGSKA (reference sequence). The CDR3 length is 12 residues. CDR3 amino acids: CSASTPNYGYTF. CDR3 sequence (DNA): TGCAGTGCTAGTACACCTAACTATGGCTACACCTTC.

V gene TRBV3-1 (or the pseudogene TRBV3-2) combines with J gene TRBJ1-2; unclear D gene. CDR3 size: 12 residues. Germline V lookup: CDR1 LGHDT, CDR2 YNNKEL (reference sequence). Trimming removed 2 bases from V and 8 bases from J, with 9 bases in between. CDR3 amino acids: CASSQKLEGYTF. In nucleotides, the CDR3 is TGTGCCAGCAGCCAAAAGTTAGAGGGCTACACCTTC.

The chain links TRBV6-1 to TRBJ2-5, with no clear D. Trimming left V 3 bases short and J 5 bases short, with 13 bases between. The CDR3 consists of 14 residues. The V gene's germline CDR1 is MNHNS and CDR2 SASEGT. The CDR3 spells CASSDSVITETQYF. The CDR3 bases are TGTGCCAGCAGTGATTCTGTGATTACGGAGACCCAGTACTTC.

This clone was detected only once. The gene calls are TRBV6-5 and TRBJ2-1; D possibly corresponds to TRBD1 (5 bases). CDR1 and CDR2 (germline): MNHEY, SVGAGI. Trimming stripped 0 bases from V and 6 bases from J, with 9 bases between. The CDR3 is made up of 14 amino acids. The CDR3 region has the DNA TGTGCCAGCAGTTACTCGATTAGGGGCAATGAGCAGTTCTTC. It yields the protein CASSYSIRGNEQFF.

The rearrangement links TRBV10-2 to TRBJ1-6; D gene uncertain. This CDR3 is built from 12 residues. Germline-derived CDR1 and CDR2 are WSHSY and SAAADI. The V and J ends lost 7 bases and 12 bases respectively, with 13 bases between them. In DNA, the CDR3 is TGCGCCAGCACCGAGCTAGGCAGACCCCTCCACTTT. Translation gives CASTELGRPLHF.

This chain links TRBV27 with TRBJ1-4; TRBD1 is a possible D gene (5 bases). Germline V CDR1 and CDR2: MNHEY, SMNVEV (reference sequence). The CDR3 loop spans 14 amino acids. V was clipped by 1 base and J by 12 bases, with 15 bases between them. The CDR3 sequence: CASSLYPPGGELFF. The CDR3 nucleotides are TGTGCCAGCAGTTTATACCCCCCCGGGGGGGAACTGTTTTTT.

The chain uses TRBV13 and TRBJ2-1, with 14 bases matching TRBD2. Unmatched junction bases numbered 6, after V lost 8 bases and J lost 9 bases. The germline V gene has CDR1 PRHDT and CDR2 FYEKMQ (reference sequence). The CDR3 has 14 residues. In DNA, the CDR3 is TGTGCCAGCTCCCCGGGACTAGCGGGAGTTGAGCAGTTCTTC. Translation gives CASSPGLAGVEQFF.

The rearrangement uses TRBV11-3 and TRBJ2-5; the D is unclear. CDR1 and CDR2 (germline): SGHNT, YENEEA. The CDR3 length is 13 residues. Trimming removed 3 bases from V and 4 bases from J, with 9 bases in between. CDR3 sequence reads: CASSFQNGETQYF. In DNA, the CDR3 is TGTGCCAGCAGCTTCCAAAACGGAGAGACCCAGTACTTC.

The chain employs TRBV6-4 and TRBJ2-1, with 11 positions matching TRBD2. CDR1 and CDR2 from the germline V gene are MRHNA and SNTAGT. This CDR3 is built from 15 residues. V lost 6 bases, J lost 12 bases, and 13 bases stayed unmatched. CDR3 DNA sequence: TGTGCCAGCAGCGCCTATTTTAGCGGGAGGGCCGGGCAGTTCTTC. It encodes CASSAYFSGRAGQFF.

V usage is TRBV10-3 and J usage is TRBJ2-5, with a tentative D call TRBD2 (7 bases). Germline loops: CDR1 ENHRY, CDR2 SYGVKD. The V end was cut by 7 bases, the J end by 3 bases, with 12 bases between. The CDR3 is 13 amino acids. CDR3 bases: TGTGCCATCAACGGGGGGCTGGAAGAGACCCAGTACTTC. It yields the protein CAINGGLEETQYF.

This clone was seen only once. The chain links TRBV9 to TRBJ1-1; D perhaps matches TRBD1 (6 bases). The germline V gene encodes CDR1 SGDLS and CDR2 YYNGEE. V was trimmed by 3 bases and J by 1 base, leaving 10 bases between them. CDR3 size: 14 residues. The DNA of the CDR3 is TGTGCCAGCAGCGCCTTGACAGGGAACACTGAAGCTTTCTTT. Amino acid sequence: CASSALTGNTEAFF.

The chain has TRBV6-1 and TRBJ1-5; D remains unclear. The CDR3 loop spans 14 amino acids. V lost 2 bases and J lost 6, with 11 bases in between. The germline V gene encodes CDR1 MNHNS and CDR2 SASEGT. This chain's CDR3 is CASSEIRVGQPQHF. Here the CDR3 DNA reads TGTGCCAGCAGTGAAATTAGGGTAGGTCAGCCCCAGCATTTT.

CDR3 protein: CASSPERANTGELFF. The DNA of the CDR3 is TGTGCCAGCAGCCCCGAGCGGGCTAACACCGGGGAGCTGTTTTTT. The chain couples TRBV7-7 to TRBJ2-2, with D maybe TRBD2 (6 bases). V lost 5 bases to trimming and J lost 2 bases, with 12 bases between them. From germline, CDR1 is SSHAT and CDR2 FNYEAQ (reference sequence). This CDR3 has 15 residues.

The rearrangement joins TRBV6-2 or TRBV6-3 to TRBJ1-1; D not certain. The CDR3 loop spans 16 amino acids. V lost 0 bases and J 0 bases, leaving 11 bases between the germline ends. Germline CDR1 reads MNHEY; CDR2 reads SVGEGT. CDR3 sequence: CASSYSIVGLNTEAFF. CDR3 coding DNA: TGTGCCAGCAGTTACTCCATTGTAGGGTTGAACACTGAAGCTTTCTTT.

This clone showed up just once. The CDR3 DNA is TGTGCCAGCAGCGCAGGGATAGGGCACGAAAAACTGTTTTTT. It yields the protein CASSAGIGHEKLFF. The gene calls are TRBV9 and TRBJ1-4; D might be TRBD1 (5 bases). The germline gives CDR1 SGDLS, CDR2 YYNGEE. CDR3 length: 14 amino acids. The ends were cut back, 3 bases at V and 8 bases at J, with 14 bases in the middle.

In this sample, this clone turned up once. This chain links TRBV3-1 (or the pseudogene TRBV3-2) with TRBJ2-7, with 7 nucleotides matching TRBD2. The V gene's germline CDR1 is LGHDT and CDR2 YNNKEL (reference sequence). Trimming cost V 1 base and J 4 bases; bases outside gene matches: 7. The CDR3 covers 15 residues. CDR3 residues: CASSQGLTSDYEQYF. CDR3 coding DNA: TGTGCCAGCAGCCAAGGATTAACTAGCGATTACGAGCAGTACTTC.

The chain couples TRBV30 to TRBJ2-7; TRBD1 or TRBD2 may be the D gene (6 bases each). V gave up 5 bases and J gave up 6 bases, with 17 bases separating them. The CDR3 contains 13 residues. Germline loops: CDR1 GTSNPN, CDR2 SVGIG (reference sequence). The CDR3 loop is CAWGRRLGGEQYF. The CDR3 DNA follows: TGTGCCTGGGGGAGGCGCCTAGGGGGCGAGCAGTACTTC.